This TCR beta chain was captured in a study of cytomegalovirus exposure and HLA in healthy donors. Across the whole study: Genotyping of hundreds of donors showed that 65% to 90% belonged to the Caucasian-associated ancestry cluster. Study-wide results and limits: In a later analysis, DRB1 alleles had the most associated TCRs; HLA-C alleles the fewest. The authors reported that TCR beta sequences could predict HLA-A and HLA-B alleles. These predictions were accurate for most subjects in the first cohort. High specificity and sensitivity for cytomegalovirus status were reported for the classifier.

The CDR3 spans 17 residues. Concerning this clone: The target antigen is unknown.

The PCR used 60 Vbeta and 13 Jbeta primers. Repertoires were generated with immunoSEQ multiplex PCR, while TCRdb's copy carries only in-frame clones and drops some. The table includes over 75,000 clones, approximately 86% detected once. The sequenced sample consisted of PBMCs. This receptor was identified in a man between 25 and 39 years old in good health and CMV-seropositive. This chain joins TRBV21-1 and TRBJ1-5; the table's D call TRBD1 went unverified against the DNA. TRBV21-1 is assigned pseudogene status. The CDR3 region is CASSKRQGDREYQPQHF. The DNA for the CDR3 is TGTGCCAGCAGCAAACGCCAAGGGGACAGGGAATATCAGCCCCAGCATTTT.